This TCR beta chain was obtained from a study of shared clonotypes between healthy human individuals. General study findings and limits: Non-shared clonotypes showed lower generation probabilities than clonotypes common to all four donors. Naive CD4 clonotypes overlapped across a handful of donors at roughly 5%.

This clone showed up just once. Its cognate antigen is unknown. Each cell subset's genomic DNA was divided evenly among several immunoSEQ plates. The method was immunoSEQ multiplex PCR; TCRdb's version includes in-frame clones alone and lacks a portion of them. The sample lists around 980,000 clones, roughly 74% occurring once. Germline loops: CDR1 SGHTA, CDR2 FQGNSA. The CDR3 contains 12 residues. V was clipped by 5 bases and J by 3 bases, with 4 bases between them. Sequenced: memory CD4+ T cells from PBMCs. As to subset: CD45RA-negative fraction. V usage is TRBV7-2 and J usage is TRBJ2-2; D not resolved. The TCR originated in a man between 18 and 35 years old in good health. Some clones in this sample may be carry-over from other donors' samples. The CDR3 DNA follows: TGTGCCAGCAGCCAGTACACCGGGGAGCTGTTTTTT. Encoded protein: CASSQYTGELFF.